Listed here are 3 T cell receptor beta chains from one sample, sequenced in a study of cytomegalovirus exposure and HLA in healthy donors. Primers included in the PCR were 60 Vbeta and 13 Jbeta primers. Clones were sequenced by immunoSEQ multiplex PCR, and TCRdb holds only the in-frame ones, with some missing. The data show more than 110,000 clones, about four fifths seen once. The sample consisted of PBMCs. The receptors here all came from a man between 35 and 55 years old in good health and CMV-seropositive.

CDR3 DNA: TGTGCCAGCAGCGTAGTAAATAGCTGGGATGAGCAGTTCTTC. It is translated as CASSVVNSWDEQFF. This chain links TRBV9 with TRBJ2-1; D remains ambiguous. Per the germline V gene, CDR1 is SGDLS and CDR2 is YYNGEE. This CDR3 has 14 amino acids. V lost 0 bases to trimming and J lost 8 bases, with 12 bases between them.

This clone was observed once. The chain uses TRBV15 and TRBJ2-7; D possibly corresponds to TRBD2 (5 bases). The germline V and J ends were trimmed by 0 bases and 3 bases, with 15 bases remaining between them. CDR3 size: 16 residues. CDR1 is LNHNV, CDR2 YYDKDF, per germline (reference sequence). The CDR3 spells CATSREEASTDYEQYF. In DNA, the CDR3 is TGTGCCACCAGCAGAGAAGAAGCTAGCACGGACTACGAGCAGTACTTC.

V and J are TRBV2 and TRBJ2-5, with D perhaps TRBD2 (7 bases). The CDR3 runs to 14 residues. Germline lookup yields CDR1 SNHLY and CDR2 FYNNEI. V lost 10 bases and J lost 5, with 20 bases in between. The CDR3 DNA is TGTGCCACCCTCAGCACGGGGGGCGCGGAGACCCAGTACTTC. Residues: CATLSTGGAETQYF.